These T cell receptor beta chains were read from a single sample in a study of cytomegalovirus exposure and HLA in healthy donors. The data were produced by immunoSEQ multiplex PCR, yet TCRdb's version contains in-frame clones alone and is incomplete. The sample yields 150,000 to 200,000 clones, 81% seen once. Sequencing input: PBMCs. All receptors come from a young man in good health and CMV-seronegative. CDR3s include the opening cysteine and the closing phenylalanine or tryptophan. D genes are given only for firm matches. A row's size may be missing; if present it is once, few, many or a size class.

CDR3nt | CDR3aa | d_gene | j_gene | abundance | v_gene
TGTGCCAGCAGCCCCCGGACAGCAGCAGAGACCCAGTACTTC | CASSPRTAAETQYF | . | TRBJ2-5 | . | TRBV9
TGTGCCAGCAGCCCCGCGGGGGTAAACACCATATATTTT | CASSPAGVNTIYF | . | TRBJ1-3 | . | TRBV5-6
TGTGCCAGCAGCTTAACACAGGGGGTAACAGGAAACACCATATATTTT | CASSLTQGVTGNTIYF | TRBD1 | TRBJ1-3 | . | TRBV7-9
TGTGCCAGCAGTTACTCGGTCAGGGTTTCAGATACGCAGTATTTT | CASSYSVRVSDTQYF | . | TRBJ2-3 | . | TRBV6-5
TGTGCCAGCTCACCACCGCAGGGGACCGGGGAGCTGTTTTTT | CASSPPQGTGELFF | . | TRBJ2-2 | . | TRBV18
TGCGCCAGCAGCCAAGATTTGGACACTCGGGTGACCACTGAAGCTTTCTTT | CASSQDLDTRVTTEAFF | . | TRBJ1-1 | once | TRBV4-1
TGCGCCAGCAGCTTAACAGGGTTCACATATACGCAGTATTTT | CASSLTGFTYTQYF | . | TRBJ2-3 | few | TRBV5-1
TGTGCCAGCTCACCCGGTACAGGCATGAACACTGAAGCTTTCTTT | CASSPGTGMNTEAFF | . | TRBJ1-1 | . | TRBV18
TGTGCCAGCAGCCGAGGGACAGGGGATTCACCCCTCCACTTT | CASSRGTGDSPLHF | TRBD1 | TRBJ1-6 | . | TRBV5-6
TGCGCCAGCAGCGTGGGACAGGGGAACACTGAAGCTTTCTTT | CASSVGQGNTEAFF | TRBD1 | TRBJ1-1 | . | TRBV5-1
TGCGCCAGCAGTGAGTCGGCGGGTCTTTACGAGCAGTACTTC | CASSESAGLYEQYF | . | TRBJ2-7 | . | TRBV10-1
TGCGCCAGCAGCCAAGTAGTATACAATGAGCAGTTCTTC | CASSQVVYNEQFF | . | TRBJ2-1 | . | TRBV4-3
TGTGCCAGTAGAGAGGGGGTAAGCACAGATACGCAGTATTTT | CASREGVSTDTQYF | . | TRBJ2-3 | . | TRBV19
TGTGCCAGCAGTGATAAACCCGGGACAGGGATAAACGAGCAGTACTTC | CASSDKPGTGINEQYF | TRBD1 | TRBJ2-7 | . | TRBV25-1
TGCGCCAGCAGCCAGGCCCCGGACAGAGCCTACGAGCAGTACTTC | CASSQAPDRAYEQYF | . | TRBJ2-7 | . | TRBV4-3
TGTGCCAGCAGCTTCGGACTAGCGGGGGGGCGCGATACGCAGTATTTT | CASSFGLAGGRDTQYF | TRBD2 | TRBJ2-3 | few | TRBV7-2
TGCGCCAGCAGCGGGGGAGCGGGTTCGAGGGAGCAGTTCTTC | CASSGGAGSREQFF | . | TRBJ2-1 | . | TRBV4-3
TGTGCCAGCAGCTTACTAGGCAAGTCCTACGAGCAGTACTTC | CASSLLGKSYEQYF | . | TRBJ2-7 | . | TRBV7-2
TGTGCCAGCAGCTTAGGGGGACTAGCGGGAGGGTACGAGCAGTACTTC | CASSLGGLAGGYEQYF | TRBD2 | TRBJ2-7 | . | TRBV7-9
TGTGCCAGCAGGGCCCCTGGGGCCAACGTCCTGACTTTC | CASRAPGANVLTF | . | TRBJ2-6 | . | TRBV19
TGTGCCAGTAGTGCAACGGGACAATTATACAATGAGCAGTTCTTC | CASSATGQLYNEQFF | . | TRBJ2-1 | . | TRBV19
TGTGCCAGCAGTTTAACGGCTAGCGGCCACTACGAGCAGTACTTC | CASSLTASGHYEQYF | TRBD2 | TRBJ2-7 | . | TRBV27
TGTGCCAGCAGTGATGCCCCGGCGGGAGTAACAGATACGCAGTATTTT | CASSDAPAGVTDTQYF | TRBD2 | TRBJ2-3 | . | TRBV2
TGTGCCAGCAGTTGGACAGGGAACTATGGCTACACCTTC | CASSWTGNYGYTF | TRBD1 | TRBJ1-2 | . | TRBV6-5
TGTGCCAGCAGCAGACAGGGGCGGGGAGGGCAGTTCTTC | CASSRQGRGGQFF | TRBD1 | TRBJ2-1 | . | TRBV6-5
TGCGCCAGCAGTCAAGACAGGGGGGGAACTGAAGCTTTCTTT | CASSQDRGGTEAFF | TRBD1 | TRBJ1-1 | . | TRBV5-1
TGTGCTAGTGGTACCAGTGTCGGACATAGCTATGGCTACACCTTC | CASGTSVGHSYGYTF | . | TRBJ1-2 | . | TRBV12-5
TGCGCCAGCAGCCAAGATGTAGCCGGGACAATTAAAATAGGGAATCAGCCCCAGCATTTT | CASSQDVAGTIKIGNQPQHF | . | TRBJ1-5 | once | TRBV4-1
TGTGCCAGCAGCCGCTCTAGCGGGAGAAGCTACAATGAGCAGTTCTTC | CASSRSSGRSYNEQFF | TRBD2 | TRBJ2-1 | . | TRBV4-2
TGCGCCAGCAGCTTGGCGGGCCGGGGAAGGAACACTGAAGCTTTCTTT | CASSLAGRGRNTEAFF | . | TRBJ1-1 | . | TRBV5-1
TGTGCCAGTAGTGTAGGACAGGGTACAGATACGCAGTATTTT | CASSVGQGTDTQYF | TRBD1 | TRBJ2-3 | . | TRBV19
TGTGCCAGCAGCGTAGAAGGAGGACAGGAAAACATTCAGTACTTC | CASSVEGGQENIQYF | TRBD1 | TRBJ2-4 | . | TRBV9
TGTGCCAGCATTGCCGACTGGGGCGGCTACGAGCAGTACTTC | CASIADWGGYEQYF | . | TRBJ2-7 | . | TRBV2
TGTGCCAGCAGCTTAGGTAGCGGGTACCAAGAGACCCAGTACTTC | CASSLGSGYQETQYF | TRBD2 | TRBJ2-5 | . | TRBV7-2
TGTGCCAGCTCACCGCCCGGGACAGGGCGCACAGATACGCAGTATTTT | CASSPPGTGRTDTQYF | TRBD1 | TRBJ2-3 | . | TRBV18
TGTGCCAGCAGTGACTTCGCAACCCCCAGGTTGAGCGGCGCAACCAATGAGCAGTTCTTC | CASSDFATPRLSGATNEQFF | . | TRBJ2-1 | . | TRBV6-4
TGCGCCAGCAGTGACAGCCACTATGAAGCTTTCTTT | CASSDSHYEAFF | . | TRBJ1-1 | . | TRBV10-2
TGCGCCAGCAGTGTGTCGGCGGGAGTGGGGAATGAGCAGTTCTTC | CASSVSAGVGNEQFF | TRBD2 | TRBJ2-1 | . | TRBV5-1
TGCGCCAGCAGCCAAGTCGTGGGGGGTGCCTTAGGTGAGCAGTTCTTC | CASSQVVGGALGEQFF | . | TRBJ2-1 | once | TRBV4-1
TGTGCCAGCAGCGAGGGGAGGGAGAGAAGCTCTGGGGCCAACGTCCTGACTTTC | CASSEGRERSSGANVLTF | TRBD2 | TRBJ2-6 | . | TRBV9